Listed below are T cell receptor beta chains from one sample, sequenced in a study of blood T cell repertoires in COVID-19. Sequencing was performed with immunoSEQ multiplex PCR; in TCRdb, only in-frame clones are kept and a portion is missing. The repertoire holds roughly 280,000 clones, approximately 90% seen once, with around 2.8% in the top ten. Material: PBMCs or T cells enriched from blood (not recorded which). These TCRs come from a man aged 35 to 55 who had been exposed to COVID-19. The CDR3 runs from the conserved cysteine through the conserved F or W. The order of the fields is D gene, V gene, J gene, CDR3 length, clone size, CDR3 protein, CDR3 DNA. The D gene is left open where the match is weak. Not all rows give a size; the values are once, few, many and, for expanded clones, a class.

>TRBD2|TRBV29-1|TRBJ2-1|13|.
CSGVDLAGSEQFF
TGCAGCGGGGTAGATCTAGCGGGATCTGAGCAGTTCTTC
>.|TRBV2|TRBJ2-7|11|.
CATTTSSEQYF
TGTGCCACCACCACTAGCTCCGAGCAGTACTTC
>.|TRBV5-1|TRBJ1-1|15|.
CASSPRFQSNTEAFF
TGCGCCAGCAGTCCTAGGTTCCAGTCGAACACTGAAGCTTTCTTT
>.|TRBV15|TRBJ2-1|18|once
CATSRDSPGSFSYNEQFF
TGTGCCACCAGCAGAGATTCCCCGGGTTCCTTCTCCTACAATGAGCAGTTCTTC
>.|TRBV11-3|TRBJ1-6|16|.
CASSRGTPGNNSPLHF
TGTGCCAGCAGCCGGGGGACTCCTGGAAATAATTCACCCCTCCACTTT
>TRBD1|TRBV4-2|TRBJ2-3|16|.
CASSQDYQGVRDTQYF
TGTGCCAGCAGCCAAGATTACCAGGGGGTAAGAGATACGCAGTATTTT
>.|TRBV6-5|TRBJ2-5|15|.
CASRRQSETQETQYF
TGTGCCAGCCGACGACAGTCTGAAACACAAGAGACCCAGTACTTC
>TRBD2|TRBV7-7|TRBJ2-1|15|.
CASSLGLAGHNEQFF
TGTGCTAGCAGCTTAGGTCTAGCGGGACACAATGAGCAGTTCTTC
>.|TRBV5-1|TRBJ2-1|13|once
CASRPRLGDEQFF
TGCGCCAGCAGGCCCCGACTCGGCGATGAGCAGTTCTTC
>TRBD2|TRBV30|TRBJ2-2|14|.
CAWRPGGSAGELFF
TGTGCCTGGAGGCCGGGGGGTTCGGCCGGGGAGCTGTTTTTT
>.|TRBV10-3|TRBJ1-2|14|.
CAINFEGGNYGYTF
TGTGCCATCAACTTTGAAGGGGGTAACTATGGCTACACCTTC
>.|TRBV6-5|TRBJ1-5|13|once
CASSVHFNQPQHF
TGTGCCAGCAGCGTGCACTTCAATCAGCCCCAGCATTTT
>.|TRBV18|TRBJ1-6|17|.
CASSAQRGSGGNSPLHF
TGTGCCAGCTCAGCGCAAAGGGGGTCCGGCGGTAATTCACCCCTCCACTTT
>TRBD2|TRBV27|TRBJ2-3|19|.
CASILRTSSTGGGADTQYF
TGTGCCAGCATACTTCGGACTAGCTCCACGGGAGGTGGCGCAGATACGCAGTATTTT
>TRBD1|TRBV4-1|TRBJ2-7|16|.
CASSQEMGQDVYEQYF
TGCGCCAGCAGCCAAGAAATGGGACAGGACGTCTACGAGCAGTACTTC
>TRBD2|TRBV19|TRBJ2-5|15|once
CASSKTSSLEETQYF
TGTGCCAGTAGTAAGACTAGCTCGTTAGAAGAGACCCAGTACTTC
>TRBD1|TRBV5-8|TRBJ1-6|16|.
CASSFRLTGNNSPLHF
TGTGCCAGCAGCTTCCGATTGACAGGGAATAATTCACCCCTCCACTTT
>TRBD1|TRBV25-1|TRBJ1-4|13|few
CASKTGVNEKLFF
TGTGCCAGCAAGACAGGGGTAAATGAAAAACTGTTTTTT
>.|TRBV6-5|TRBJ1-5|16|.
CASSYGSRGSNQPQHF
TGTGCCAGCAGTTACGGTTCCCGGGGAAGCAATCAGCCCCAGCATTTT
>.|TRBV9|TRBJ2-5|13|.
CASSPRTDETQYF
TGTGCCAGCAGCCCCAGGACAGACGAGACCCAGTACTTC
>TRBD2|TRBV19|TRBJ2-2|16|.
CASRGLAGEHTGELFF
TGTGCCAGTAGGGGACTAGCGGGAGAGCACACCGGGGAGCTGTTTTTT
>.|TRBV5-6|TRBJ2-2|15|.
CASRPKGANTGELFF
TGTGCCAGCAGGCCAAAGGGAGCGAACACCGGGGAGCTGTTTTTT
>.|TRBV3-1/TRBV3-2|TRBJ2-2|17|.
CASSQVAAGLNTGELFF
TGTGCCAGCAGCCAAGTTGCTGCGGGGTTAAACACCGGGGAGCTGTTTTTT
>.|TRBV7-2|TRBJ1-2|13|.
CASSSYMDYGYTF
TGTGCCAGCAGCTCCTATATGGACTATGGCTACACCTTC
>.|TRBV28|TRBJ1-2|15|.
CASSLLAQNNYGYTF
TGTGCCAGCAGTTTATTGGCTCAGAACAACTATGGCTACACCTTC
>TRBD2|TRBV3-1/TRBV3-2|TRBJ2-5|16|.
CASSQDTGLVGETQYF
TGTGCCAGCAGCCAAGATACCGGACTAGTGGGTGAGACCCAGTACTTC
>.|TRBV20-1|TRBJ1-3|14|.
CSASPDSLGNTIYF
TGCAGTGCTAGTCCGGACAGCCTTGGAAACACCATATATTTT
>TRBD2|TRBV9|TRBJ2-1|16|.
CASSHVRCGGYNEQFF
TGTGCCAGCAGCCATGTCAGGTGCGGGGGGTACAATGAGCAGTTCTTC
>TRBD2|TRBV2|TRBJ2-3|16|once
CASSYGLAEGTDTQYF
TGTGCCAGCAGTTACGGACTAGCGGAAGGCACAGATACGCAGTATTTT
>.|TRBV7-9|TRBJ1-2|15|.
CATVRRTEANYGYTF
TGTGCCACCGTCCGAAGGACAGAGGCTAACTATGGCTACACCTTC
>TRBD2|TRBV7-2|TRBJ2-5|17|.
CASSLLLGTSGQETQYF
TGTGCCAGCAGCTTATTATTAGGGACTAGCGGCCAAGAGACCCAGTACTTC
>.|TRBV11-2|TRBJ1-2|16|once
CASSLQDRTSNYGYTF
TGTGCCAGCAGCCTACAGGACAGAACCTCTAACTATGGCTACACCTTC
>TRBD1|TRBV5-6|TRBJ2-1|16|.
CASRPNRDRGYNEQFF
TGTGCCAGCAGACCTAACCGGGACAGGGGTTACAATGAGCAGTTCTTC
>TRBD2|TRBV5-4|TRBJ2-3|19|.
CASSLGVGLAGGPADTQYF
TGTGCCAGCAGCCTGGGAGTGGGGTTGGCGGGAGGGCCAGCAGATACGCAGTATTTT
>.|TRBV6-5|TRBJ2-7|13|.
CASTQTLSYEQYF
TGTGCCAGCACCCAAACATTGTCCTACGAGCAGTACTTC
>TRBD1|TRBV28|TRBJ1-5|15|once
CASSPPQGGNQPQHF
TGTGCCAGCAGCCCCCCACAGGGGGGGAATCAGCCCCAGCATTTT
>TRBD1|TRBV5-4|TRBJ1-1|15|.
CASSFAGQGMAEAFF
TGTGCCAGCAGCTTTGCTGGACAGGGGATGGCTGAAGCTTTCTTT
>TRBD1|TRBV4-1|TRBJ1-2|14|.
CASSQEQGYYGYTF
TGCGCCAGCAGCCAAGAACAGGGGTACTATGGCTACACCTTC
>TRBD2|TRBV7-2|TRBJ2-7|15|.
CASSLAAGVGNEQYF
TGTGCCAGCAGCTTAGCGGCGGGAGTCGGGAACGAGCAGTACTTC
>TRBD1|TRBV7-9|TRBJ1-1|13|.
CASSSRQGAEAFF
TGTGCCAGCAGCTCCCGACAGGGGGCCGAAGCTTTCTTT
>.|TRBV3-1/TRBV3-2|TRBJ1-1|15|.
CASSQVAGTNTEAFF
TGTGCCAGCAGCCAAGTTGCGGGTACGAACACTGAAGCTTTCTTT
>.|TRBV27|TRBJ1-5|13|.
CASSGRGNQPQHF
TGTGCCAGCAGCGGGAGGGGCAATCAGCCCCAGCATTTT
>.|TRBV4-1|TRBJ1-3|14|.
CASSHIFGGNTIYF
TGCGCCAGCAGCCATATCTTTGGCGGAAACACCATATATTTT
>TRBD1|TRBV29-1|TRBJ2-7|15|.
CSVEDHRDSHYEQYF
TGCAGCGTTGAAGATCATCGGGACAGCCACTACGAGCAGTACTTC
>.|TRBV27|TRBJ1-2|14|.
CATSGRGLKYGYTF
TGTGCCACCTCAGGGAGGGGGTTAAAGTATGGCTACACCTTC
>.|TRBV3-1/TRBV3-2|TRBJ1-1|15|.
CASSALQGLNTEAFF
TGTGCCAGCAGCGCACTCCAGGGGTTGAACACTGAAGCTTTCTTT
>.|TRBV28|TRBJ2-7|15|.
CASSSRGEGVYEQYF
TGTGCCAGCAGTTCGCGAGGAGAGGGTGTGTACGAGCAGTACTTC
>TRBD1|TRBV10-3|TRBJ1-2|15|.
CAISESQGANYGYTF
TGTGCCATCAGTGAGTCACAGGGGGCGAACTATGGCTACACCTTC